This T cell receptor (beta chain) emerged from a study of Ad26.COV2.S vaccination and SARS-CoV-2 variants. Regarding the study as a whole: Those who received vaccine or placebo ended up with similar non-spike TCR breadth. Placebo recipients showed lower spike-specific TCR breadth than vaccinees.

Sequencing was performed with immunoSEQ multiplex PCR; in TCRdb, only in-frame clones are kept and a portion is missing. The table has 400,000 to 450,000 clones, roughly 90% seen once. Treatment of the sample: approximately 18 received Ad26.COV2.S at low or high dose, single or two shots; 5 received placebo; per-sample allocation not given. Day 63 after the first injection of vaccine or placebo was the sampling time. With respect to this clone: Antigen unknown.

CDR1 SGHRS and CDR2 YFSETQ come from the germline V gene. Germline trimming cut 5 bases from V and 3 bases from J; bases unmatched to any gene: 1. This CDR3 region has 13 residues. The chain uses TRBV5-1 and TRBJ2-2, with 7 bases identical to TRBD2. Specimen: peripheral blood, collected in a trial of Ad26.COV2.S vaccine versus placebo. The origin of this receptor is a person between 18 and 60 years old who received the Ad26.COV2.S COVID-19 vaccine or a placebo. The CDR3 DNA reads as TGCGCCAGCAGTAGCGGGTACACCGGGGAGCTGTTTTTT. It yields the protein CASSSGYTGELFF.